The text below deals with one TCR beta chain. The germline V gene has CDR1 SGDLS and CDR2 YYNGEE. Trimming took 2 bases from V and 8 from J; bases not matched to a gene: 3. This CDR3 has 13 residues. These data are taken from a study of cytotoxic CD8 clonotypes in ibrutinib-treated CLL. Measured with immunoSEQ multiplex PCR; TCRdb has only the in-frame clones, and not every one. The table has roughly 250,000 clones, less than 75% seen once. The chain recombines TRBV9 with TRBJ2-1; 8 bases align to TRBD1. This TCR was sampled from a human donor with chronic lymphocytic leukemia. The sample consisted of PBMCs, taken after 24 months of ibrutinib treatment. CDR3 region: CASSVRGRDEQFF. CDR3 nucleotides: TGTGCCAGCAGCGTCAGGGGGCGAGATGAGCAGTTCTTC.